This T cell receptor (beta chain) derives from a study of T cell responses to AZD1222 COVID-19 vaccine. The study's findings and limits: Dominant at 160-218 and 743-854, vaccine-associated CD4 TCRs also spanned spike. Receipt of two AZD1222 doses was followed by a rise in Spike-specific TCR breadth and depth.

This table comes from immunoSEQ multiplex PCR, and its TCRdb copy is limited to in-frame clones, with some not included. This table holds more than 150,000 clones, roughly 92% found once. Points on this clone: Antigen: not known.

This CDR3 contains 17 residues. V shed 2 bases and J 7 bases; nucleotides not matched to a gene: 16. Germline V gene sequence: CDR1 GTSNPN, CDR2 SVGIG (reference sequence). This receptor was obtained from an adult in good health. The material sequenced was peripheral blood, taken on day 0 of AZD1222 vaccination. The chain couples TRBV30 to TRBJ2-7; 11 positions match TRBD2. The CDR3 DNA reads TGTGCCTGGAGTCCCTATCGGACTAGCGGGTCTCCTAGGGAGCAGTACTTC. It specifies CAWSPYRTSGSPREQYF.